The rows below give T cell receptor beta chains drawn from one sample of a study of response to subunit inactivated influenza vaccine. MiXCR, run by TCRdb on the RT-PCR reads, gives a single entry per CDR3 protein. This sample has roughly 170,000 distinct CDR3 sequences; roughly 8.7% occur once, and the top ten carry approximately 11%. The sequences come from non-naive T cells sorted from PBMCs, collected on the day of vaccination. Source of these receptors: a man in his forties or fifties who received an inactivated influenza vaccine. CDR3s leave out the opening cysteine and the closing phenylalanine or tryptophan.

V gene | CDR3 length | CDR3 protein
TRBV3-1 | 12 | ASSYGTSGNTIY
TRBV10-3 | 14 | AISGTGLAGGNEQF
TRBV10-3 | 14 | AISESQGLGTDTQY
TRBV4-3 | 12 | ASSQAFSGLELF
TRBV7-2 | 13 | ASSLVRTRPYEQY
TRBV28 | 12 | ASSLADNTGELF
TRBV2 | 13 | ASSGQGEVRETQY
TRBV20-1 | 10 | SASSRGQGYT
TRBV12-3/TRBV12-4 | 11 | ASRGLGGETQY
TRBV27 | 14 | ASSLSFGGSYNEQF
TRBV7-2 | 12 | ASSSRIGQETQY
TRBV10-3 | 12 | AISGDSDNQPQH
TRBV15 | 14 | ATSRFPSQYYNEQF
TRBV4-3 | 13 | ASSQDRDVSYEQY
TRBV29-1 | 9 | SVDRFNEQY
TRBV12-3/TRBV12-4 | 12 | ASSTLGNNSPLH
TRBV6-1 | 14 | ASSPEATGGEETQY
TRBV4-3 | 13 | ASSLGTGDNSPLH
TRBV12-5 | 14 | ASGRMGQGGSETQY
TRBV12-3/TRBV12-4 | 16 | ASSPSIRGQYVKNIQY
TRBV15 | 15 | ATSRDRLAGELDTQY
TRBV20-1 | 13 | SGSAAQGLTDTQY
TRBV20-1 | 15 | SARTTFHSGSYNEQF
TRBV7-2 | 12 | ASSLGGQNNEQF
TRBV5-1 | 14 | ASSFGGLTTKNIQY
TRBV20-1 | 13 | SAKGGTGARDEQF
TRBV10-3 | 12 | AIREAGGQDEQF